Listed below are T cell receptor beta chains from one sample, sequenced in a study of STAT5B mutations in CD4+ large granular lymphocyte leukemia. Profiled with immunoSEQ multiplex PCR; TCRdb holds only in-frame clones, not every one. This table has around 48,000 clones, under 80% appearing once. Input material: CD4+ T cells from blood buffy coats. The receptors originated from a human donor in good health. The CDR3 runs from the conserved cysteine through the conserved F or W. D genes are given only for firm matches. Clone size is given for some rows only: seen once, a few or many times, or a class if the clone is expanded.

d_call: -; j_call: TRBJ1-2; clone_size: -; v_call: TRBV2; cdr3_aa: CASSGDNYGYTF; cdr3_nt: TGTGCCAGCAGTGGGGATAACTATGGCTACACCTTC
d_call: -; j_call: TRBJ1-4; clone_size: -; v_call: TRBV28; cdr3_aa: CASSNRDAMNEKLFF; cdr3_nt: TGTGCCAGCAGTAACAGGGATGCCATGAATGAAAAACTGTTTTTT
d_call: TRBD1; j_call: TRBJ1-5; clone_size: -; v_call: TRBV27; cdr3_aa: CASRTGDQPQHF; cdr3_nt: TGTGCCAGCAGGACAGGGGATCAGCCCCAGCATTTT
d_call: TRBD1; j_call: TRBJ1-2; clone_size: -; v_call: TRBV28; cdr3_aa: CASSLPGQSYGYTF; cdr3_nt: TGTGCCAGCAGTTTACCGGGACAGTCCTATGGCTACACCTTC
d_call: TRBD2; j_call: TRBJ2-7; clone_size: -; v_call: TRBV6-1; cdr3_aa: CATTSGLSYEQYF; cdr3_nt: TGTGCCACAACTAGCGGCCTATCCTACGAGCAGTACTTC
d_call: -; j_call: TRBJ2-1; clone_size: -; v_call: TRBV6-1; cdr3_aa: CASSEEYSRNNEQFF; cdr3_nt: TGTGCCAGCAGTGAAGAGTACAGCAGAAATAATGAGCAGTTCTTC
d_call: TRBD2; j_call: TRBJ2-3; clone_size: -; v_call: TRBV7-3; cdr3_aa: CASSFGGGTPTDTQYF; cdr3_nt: TGTGCCAGCAGCTTTGGGGGGGGGACCCCCACAGATACGCAGTATTTT
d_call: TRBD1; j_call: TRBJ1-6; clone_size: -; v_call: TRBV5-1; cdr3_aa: CASSKDRENSPLHF; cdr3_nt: TGCGCCAGCAGCAAGGACAGGGAAAATTCACCCCTCCACTTT
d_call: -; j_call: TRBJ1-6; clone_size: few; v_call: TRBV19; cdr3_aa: CASSPESRFVSNSPLHF; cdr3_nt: TGTGCCAGTAGTCCGGAATCAAGGTTCGTTAGTAATTCACCCCTCCACTTT
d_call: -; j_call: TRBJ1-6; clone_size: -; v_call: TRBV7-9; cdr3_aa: CASSLGLGVFDNSPLHF; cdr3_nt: TGTGCCAGCAGCTTAGGTTTGGGGGTTTTCGATAATTCACCCCTCCACTTT
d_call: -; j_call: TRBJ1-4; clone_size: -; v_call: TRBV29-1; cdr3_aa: CSVEVQAMEKLFF; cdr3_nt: TGCAGCGTTGAAGTTCAGGCTATGGAAAAACTGTTTTTT
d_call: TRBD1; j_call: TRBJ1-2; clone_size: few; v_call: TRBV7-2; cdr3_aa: CASSRTGWMNGYTF; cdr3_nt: TGTGCCAGCAGCCGGACAGGGTGGATGAATGGCTACACCTTC
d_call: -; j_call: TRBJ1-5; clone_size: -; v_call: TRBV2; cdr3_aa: CASSVAGGNQPQHF; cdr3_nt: TGTGCCAGCAGTGTGGCGGGGGGCAATCAGCCCCAGCATTTT
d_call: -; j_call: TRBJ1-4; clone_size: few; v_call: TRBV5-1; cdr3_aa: CASGQDGHNEKLFF; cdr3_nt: TGCGCCAGCGGCCAAGACGGACATAATGAAAAACTGTTTTTT
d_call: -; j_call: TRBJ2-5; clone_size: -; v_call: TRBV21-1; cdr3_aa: CASSKPGGLAPSQETQYF; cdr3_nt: TGTGCCAGCAGCAAACCAGGGGGACTAGCGCCTAGTCAAGAGACCCAGTACTTC
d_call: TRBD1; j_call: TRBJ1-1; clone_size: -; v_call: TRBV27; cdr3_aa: CASRGGQLDTEAFF; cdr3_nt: TGTGCCAGCAGGGGGGGACAGCTAGACACTGAAGCTTTCTTT
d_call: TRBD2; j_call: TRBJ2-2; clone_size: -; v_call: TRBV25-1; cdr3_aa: CASSEALAGAGELFF; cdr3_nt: TGTGCCAGCAGTGAAGCTCTAGCGGGGGCCGGGGAGCTGTTTTTT
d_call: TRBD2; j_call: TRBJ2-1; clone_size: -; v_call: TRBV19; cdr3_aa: CASSPLRLAGGFYNEQFF; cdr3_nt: TGTGCCAGTAGTCCTCTGAGGCTAGCGGGGGGTTTCTACAATGAGCAGTTCTTC
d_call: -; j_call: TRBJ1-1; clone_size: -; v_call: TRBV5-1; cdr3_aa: CASSSTYNTEAFF; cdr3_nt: TGCGCCAGCAGCTCGACTTATAACACTGAGGCTTTCTTT